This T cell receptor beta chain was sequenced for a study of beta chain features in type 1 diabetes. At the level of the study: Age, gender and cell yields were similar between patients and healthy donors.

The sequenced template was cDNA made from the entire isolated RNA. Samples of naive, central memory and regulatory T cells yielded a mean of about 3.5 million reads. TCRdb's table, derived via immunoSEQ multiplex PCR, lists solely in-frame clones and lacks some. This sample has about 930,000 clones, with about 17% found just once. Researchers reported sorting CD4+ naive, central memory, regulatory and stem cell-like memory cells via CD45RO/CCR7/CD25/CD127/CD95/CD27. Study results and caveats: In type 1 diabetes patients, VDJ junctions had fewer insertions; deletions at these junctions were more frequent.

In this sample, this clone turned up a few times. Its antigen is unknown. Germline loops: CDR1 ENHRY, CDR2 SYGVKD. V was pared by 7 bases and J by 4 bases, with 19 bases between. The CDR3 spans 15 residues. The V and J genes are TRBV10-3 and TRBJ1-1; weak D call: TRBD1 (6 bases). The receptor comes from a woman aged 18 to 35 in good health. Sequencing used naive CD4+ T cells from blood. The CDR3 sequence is CAINEEGGRTTEAFF. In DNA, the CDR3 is TGTGCCATCAACGAAGAGGGGGGCCGTACCACTGAAGCTTTCTTT.